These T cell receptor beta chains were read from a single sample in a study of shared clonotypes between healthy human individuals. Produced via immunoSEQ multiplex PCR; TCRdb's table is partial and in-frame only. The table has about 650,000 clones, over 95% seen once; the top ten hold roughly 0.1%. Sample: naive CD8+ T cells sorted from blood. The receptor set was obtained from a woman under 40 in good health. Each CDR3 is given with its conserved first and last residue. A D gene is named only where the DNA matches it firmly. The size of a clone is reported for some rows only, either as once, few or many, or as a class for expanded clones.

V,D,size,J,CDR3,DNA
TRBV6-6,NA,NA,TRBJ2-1,CASSTGLQYNEQFF,TGTGCCAGCAGTACGGGACTTCAGTACAATGAGCAGTTCTTC
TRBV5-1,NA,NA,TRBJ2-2,CASSPDGSESGELFF,TGCGCCAGCAGCCCGGACGGAAGTGAGTCCGGGGAGCTGTTTTTT
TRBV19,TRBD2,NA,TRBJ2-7,CASSITLAEYEQYF,TGTGCCAGTAGTATAACACTAGCGGAGTACGAGCAGTACTTC
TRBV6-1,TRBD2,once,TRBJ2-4,CASSEFGLLAGGPELAKNIQYF,TGTGCCAGCAGTGAATTTGGGTTACTAGCGGGAGGGCCGGAACTAGCCAAAAACATTCAGTACTTC
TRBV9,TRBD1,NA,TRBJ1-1,CASSVEGTGGSEAFF,TGTGCCAGCAGCGTAGAGGGGACAGGGGGTTCTGAAGCTTTCTTT
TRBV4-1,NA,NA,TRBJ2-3,CASSHGKTQYF,TGCGCCAGCAGCCACGGTAAGACGCAGTATTTT
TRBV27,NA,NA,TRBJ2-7,CASSPTAPAYEQYF,TGTGCCAGCAGTCCCACCGCGCCGGCGTACGAGCAGTACTTC
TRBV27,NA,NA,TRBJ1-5,CASSLFGGGNQPQHF,TGTGCCAGCAGTTTATTTGGAGGGGGCAATCAGCCCCAGCATTTT
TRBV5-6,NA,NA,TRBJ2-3,CASSLVTGTTDTQYF,TGTGCCAGCAGCTTGGTAACAGGGACCACAGATACGCAGTATTTT
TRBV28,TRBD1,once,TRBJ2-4,CASSKLQGVDIQYF,TGTGCCAGCAGCAAATTACAGGGGGTGGACATTCAGTACTTC
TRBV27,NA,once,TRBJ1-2,CASNSGGKSYTF,TGTGCCAGCAACTCGGGGGGCAAGAGCTACACCTTC
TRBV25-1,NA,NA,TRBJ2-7,CAPPREQYF,TGTGCCCCCCCGCGGGAGCAGTACTTC
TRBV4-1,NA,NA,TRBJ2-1,CASSQDISGYNEQFF,TGCGCCAGCAGCCAAGATATATCGGGCTACAATGAGCAGTTCTTC
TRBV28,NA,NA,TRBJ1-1,CAIGPPGLTSGNTEAFF,TGTGCCATCGGTCCACCTGGCTTAACATCGGGAAACACTGAAGCTTTCTTT
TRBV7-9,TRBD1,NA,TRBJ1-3,CASKDRGTVDSGNTIYF,TGTGCCAGCAAGGACCGAGGGACAGTCGACTCTGGAAACACCATATATTTT
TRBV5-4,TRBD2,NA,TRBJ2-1,CASSWREGIEQFF,TGTGCCAGCAGCTGGCGGGAGGGTATTGAGCAGTTCTTC
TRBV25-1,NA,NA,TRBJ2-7,CASSDGDSGVRPYEQYF,TGTGCCAGCAGTGATGGGGATTCAGGGGTACGGCCCTACGAGCAGTACTTC
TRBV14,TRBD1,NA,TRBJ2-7,CASRRTGSYEQYF,TGTGCCAGCAGGCGGACAGGCTCCTACGAGCAGTACTTC
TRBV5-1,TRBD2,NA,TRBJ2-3,CASRNGLAGVWDTQYF,TGCGCCAGCAGAAACGGACTAGCGGGAGTCTGGGATACGCAGTATTTT
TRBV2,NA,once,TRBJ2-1,CASAGPNNEQFF,TGTGCCAGCGCGGGTCCTAACAATGAGCAGTTCTTC
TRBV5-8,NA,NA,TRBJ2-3,CASSLASSKSTDTQYF,TGTGCCAGCAGCTTGGCAAGTAGCAAGAGCACAGATACGCAGTATTTT
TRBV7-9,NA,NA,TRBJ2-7,CASTGGYEQYF,TGTGCCAGCACCGGGGGATACGAGCAGTACTTC
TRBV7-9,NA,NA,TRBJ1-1,CASTPPGGNTEAFF,TGTGCCAGCACTCCCCCGGGAGGGAACACTGAAGCTTTCTTT
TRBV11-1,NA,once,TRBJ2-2,CASSFGATNTGELFF,TGTGCCAGCAGCTTTGGGGCGACGAACACCGGGGAGCTGTTTTTT
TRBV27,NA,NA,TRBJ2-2,CASTPGGAGELFF,TGTGCCAGCACCCCTGGGGGCGCCGGGGAGCTGTTTTTT
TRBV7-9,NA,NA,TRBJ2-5,CASSSADRQETQYF,TGTGCCAGCAGCTCCGCTGACAGGCAAGAGACCCAGTACTTC
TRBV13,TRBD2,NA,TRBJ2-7,CASSFPLRAGGNDEQYF,TGTGCCAGCAGCTTCCCTCTACGGGCGGGAGGTAACGACGAGCAGTACTTC
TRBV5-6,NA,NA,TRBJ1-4,CASSRTERNEKLFF,TGTGCCAGCAGCCGGACAGAACGTAATGAAAAACTGTTTTTT
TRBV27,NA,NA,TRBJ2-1,CASSIRGSYNEQFF,TGTGCCAGCAGTATTAGGGGTTCCTACAATGAGCAGTTCTTC